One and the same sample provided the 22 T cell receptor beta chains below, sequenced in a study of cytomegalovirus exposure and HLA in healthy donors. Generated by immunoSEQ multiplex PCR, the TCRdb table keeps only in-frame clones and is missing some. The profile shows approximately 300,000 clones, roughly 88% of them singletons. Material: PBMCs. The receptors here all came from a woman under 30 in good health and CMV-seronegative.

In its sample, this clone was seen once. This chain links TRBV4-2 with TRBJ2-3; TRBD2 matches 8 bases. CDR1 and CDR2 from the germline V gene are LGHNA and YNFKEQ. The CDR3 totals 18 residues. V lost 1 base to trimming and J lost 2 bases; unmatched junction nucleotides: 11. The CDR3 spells CASSQVTSGTSVTDTQYF. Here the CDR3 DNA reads TGTGCCAGCAGCCAAGTAACTTCTGGGACTAGTGTCACAGATACGCAGTATTTT.

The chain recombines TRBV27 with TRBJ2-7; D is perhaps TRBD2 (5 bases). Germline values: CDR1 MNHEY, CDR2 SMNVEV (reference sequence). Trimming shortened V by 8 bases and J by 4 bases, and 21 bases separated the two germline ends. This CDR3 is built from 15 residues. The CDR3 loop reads CASRVSAGSEYEQYF. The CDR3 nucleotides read TGTGCCAGCCGTGTGTCGGCGGGCAGCGAATACGAGCAGTACTTC.

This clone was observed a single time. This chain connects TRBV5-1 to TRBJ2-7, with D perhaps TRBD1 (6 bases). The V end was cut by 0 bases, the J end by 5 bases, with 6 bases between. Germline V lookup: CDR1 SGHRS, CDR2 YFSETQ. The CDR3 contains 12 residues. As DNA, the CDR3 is TGCGCCAGCAGCTTGGAGGGGGACGAGCAGTACTTC. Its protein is CASSLEGDEQYF.

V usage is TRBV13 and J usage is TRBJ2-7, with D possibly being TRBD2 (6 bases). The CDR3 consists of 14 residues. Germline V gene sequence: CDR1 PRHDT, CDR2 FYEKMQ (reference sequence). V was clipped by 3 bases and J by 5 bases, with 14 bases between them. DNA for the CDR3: TGTGCCAGCAGCTTGTGGAGGGAGAAACACGAGCAGTACTTC. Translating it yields CASSLWREKHEQYF.

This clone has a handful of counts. The CDR3 nucleotides read TGTGCCACCAGCAGGACTGGGTCCTACGAGCAGTACTTC. It specifies CATSRTGSYEQYF. This chain connects TRBV15 to TRBJ2-7; D is unclear. With 3 bases removed from V and 1 base from J, the gap between germline ends came to 7 bases. Germline CDR1 and CDR2: LNHNV and YYDKDF (reference sequence). The CDR3 is 13 amino acids.

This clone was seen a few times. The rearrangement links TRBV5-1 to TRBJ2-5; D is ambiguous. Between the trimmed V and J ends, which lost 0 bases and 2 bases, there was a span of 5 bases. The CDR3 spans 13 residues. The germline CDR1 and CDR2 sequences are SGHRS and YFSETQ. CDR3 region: CASSLGGQETQYF. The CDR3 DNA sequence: TGCGCCAGCAGCTTGGGCGGACAAGAGACCCAGTACTTC.

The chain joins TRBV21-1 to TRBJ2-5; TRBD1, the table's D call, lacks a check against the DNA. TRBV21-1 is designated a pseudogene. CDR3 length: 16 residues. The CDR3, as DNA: TGTGCCAGCAGCAACTACCGGGACAGGGTAGGAGAGACCCAGTACTTC. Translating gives CASSNYRDRVGETQYF.

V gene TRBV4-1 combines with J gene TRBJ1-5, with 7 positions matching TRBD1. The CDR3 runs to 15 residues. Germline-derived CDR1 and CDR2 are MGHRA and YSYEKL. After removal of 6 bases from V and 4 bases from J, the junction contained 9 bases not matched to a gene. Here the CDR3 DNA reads TGCGCCAGCAGGGCAAACAGGGGCTTGAATCAGCCCCAGCATTTT. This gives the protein CASRANRGLNQPQHF.

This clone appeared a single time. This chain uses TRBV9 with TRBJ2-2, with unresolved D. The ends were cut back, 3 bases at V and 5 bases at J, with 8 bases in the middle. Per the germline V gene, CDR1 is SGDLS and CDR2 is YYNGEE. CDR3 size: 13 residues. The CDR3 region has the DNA TGTGCCAGCAGCGCCTCGTTAACCGGGGAGCTGTTTTTT. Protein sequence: CASSASLTGELFF.

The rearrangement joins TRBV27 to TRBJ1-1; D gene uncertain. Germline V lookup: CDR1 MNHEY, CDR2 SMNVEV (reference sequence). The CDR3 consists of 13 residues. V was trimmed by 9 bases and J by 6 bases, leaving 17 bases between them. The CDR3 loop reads CASGDRVLAEAFF. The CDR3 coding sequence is TGTGCCAGTGGAGATCGGGTCTTGGCTGAAGCTTTCTTT.

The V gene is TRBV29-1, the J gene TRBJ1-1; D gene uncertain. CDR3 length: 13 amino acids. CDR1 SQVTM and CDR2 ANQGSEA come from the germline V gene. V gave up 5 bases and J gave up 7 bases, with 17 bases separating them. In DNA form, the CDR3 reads TGCAGCGTTTTAGGTCAAGCGGGCTTTGAAGCTTTCTTT. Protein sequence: CSVLGQAGFEAFF.

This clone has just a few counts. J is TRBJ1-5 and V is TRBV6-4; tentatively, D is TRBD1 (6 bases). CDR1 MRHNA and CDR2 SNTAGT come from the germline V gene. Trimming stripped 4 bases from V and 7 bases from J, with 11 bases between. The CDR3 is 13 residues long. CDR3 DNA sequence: TGTGCCAGCAGTGCAGGGGAAGGCCAGCCCCAGCATTTT. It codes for CASSAGEGQPQHF.

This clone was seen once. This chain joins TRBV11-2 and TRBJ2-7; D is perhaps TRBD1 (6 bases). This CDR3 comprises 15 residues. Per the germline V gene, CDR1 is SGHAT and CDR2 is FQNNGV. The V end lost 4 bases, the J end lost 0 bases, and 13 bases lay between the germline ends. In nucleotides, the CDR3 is TGTGCCAGCAGCTCGTACAGGGTAAGCTCCTACGAGCAGTACTTC. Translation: CASSSYRVSSYEQYF.

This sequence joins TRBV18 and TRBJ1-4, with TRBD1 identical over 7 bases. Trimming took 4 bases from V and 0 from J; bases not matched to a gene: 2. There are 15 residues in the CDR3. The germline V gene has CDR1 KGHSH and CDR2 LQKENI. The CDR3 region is CASSRQGATNEKLFF. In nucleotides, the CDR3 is TGTGCCAGCTCACGGCAGGGGGCAACTAATGAAAAACTGTTTTTT. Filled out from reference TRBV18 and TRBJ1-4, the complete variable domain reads NAGVMQNPRHLVRRRGQEARLRCSPMKGHSHVYWYRQLPEEGLKFMVYLQKENIIDESGMPKERFSAEFPKEGPSILRIQQVVRGDSAAYFCASSRQGATNEKLFFGSGTQLSVL.

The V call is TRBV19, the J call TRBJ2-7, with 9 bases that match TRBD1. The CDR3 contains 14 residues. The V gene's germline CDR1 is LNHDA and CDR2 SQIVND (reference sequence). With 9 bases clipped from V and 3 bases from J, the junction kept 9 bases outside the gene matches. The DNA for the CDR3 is TGTGCCAGCCAGTCGGGGACAGGGTTCTACGAGCAGTACTTC. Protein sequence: CASQSGTGFYEQYF. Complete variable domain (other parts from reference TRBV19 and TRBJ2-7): DGGITQSPKYLFRKEGQNVTLSCEQNLNHDAMYWYRQDPGQGLRLIYYSQIVNDFQKGDIAEGYSVSREKKESFPLTVTSAQKNPTAFYLCASQSGTGFYEQYFGPGTRLTVT.

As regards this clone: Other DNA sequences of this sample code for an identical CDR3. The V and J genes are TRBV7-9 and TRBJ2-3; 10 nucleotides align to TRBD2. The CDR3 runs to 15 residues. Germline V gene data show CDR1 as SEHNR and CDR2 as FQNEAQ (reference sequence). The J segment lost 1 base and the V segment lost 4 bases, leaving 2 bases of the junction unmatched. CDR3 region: CASSSGTSGTDTQYF. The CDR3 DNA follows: TGTGCCAGCAGCTCAGGGACTAGCGGCACAGATACGCAGTATTTT.

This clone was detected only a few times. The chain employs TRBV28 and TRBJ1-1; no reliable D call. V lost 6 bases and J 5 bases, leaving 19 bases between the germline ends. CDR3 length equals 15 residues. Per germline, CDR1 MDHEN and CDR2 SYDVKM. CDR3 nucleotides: TGTGCCAGCAGCCGGGGTGCGGCTGGAGGGACTGAAGCTTTCTTT. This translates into CASSRGAAGGTEAFF.

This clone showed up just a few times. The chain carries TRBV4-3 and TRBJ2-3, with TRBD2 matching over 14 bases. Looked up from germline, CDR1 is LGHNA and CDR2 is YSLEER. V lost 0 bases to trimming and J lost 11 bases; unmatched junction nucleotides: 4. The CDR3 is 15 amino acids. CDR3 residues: CASSQDGGLAGVQYF. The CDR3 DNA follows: TGCGCCAGCAGCCAAGATGGGGGACTAGCGGGAGTGCAGTATTTT.

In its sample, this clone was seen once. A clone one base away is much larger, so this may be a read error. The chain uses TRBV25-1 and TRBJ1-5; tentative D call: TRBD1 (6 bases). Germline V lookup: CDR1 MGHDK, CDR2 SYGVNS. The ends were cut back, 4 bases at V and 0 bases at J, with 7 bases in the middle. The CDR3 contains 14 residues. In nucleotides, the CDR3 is TGTGCCAGCAGTGGGACAGATAGCAATCAGCCCCAGCATTTT. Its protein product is CASSGTDSNQPQHF.

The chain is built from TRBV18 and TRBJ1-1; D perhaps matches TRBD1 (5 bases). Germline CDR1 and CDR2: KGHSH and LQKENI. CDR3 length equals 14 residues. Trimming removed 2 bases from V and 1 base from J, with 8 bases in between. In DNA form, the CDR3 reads TGTGCCAGCTCACCAGTTGGACAGAACACTGAAGCTTTCTTT. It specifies CASSPVGQNTEAFF.

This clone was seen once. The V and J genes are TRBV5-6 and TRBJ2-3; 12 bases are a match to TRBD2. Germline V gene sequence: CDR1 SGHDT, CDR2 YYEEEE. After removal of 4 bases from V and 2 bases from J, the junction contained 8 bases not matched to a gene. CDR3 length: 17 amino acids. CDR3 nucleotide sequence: TGTGCCAGCAGCCCCAGGACTAGCGGGATGGTCACAGATACGCAGTATTTT. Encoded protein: CASSPRTSGMVTDTQYF.

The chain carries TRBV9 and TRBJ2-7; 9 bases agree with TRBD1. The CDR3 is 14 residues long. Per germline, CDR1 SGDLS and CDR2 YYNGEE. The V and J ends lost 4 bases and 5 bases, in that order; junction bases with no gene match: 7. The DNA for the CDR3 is TGTGCCAGCAGCAAGGGACAGGGCGACCACGAGCAGTACTTC. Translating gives CASSKGQGDHEQYF. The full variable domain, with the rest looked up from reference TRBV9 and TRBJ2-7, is DSGVTQTPKHLITATGQRVTLRCSPRSGDLSVYWYQQSLDQGLQFLIQYYNGEERAKGNILERFSAQQFPDLHSELNLSSLELGDSALYFCASSKGQGDHEQYFGPGTRLTVT.